A single sample gave rise to the 15 T cell receptor beta chains below, sequenced in a study of blood T cell repertoires in COVID-19. Assay used: immunoSEQ multiplex PCR; TCRdb lists only in-frame clones, some missing. The sample records under 100,000 clones, about 90% being singletons. Sequencing used peripheral blood. These receptors came from a human donor in a cohort sampled during active COVID-19.

Only a few counts were recorded for this clone. The chain employs TRBV19 and TRBJ2-1; 7 bases are shared with TRBD1. The CDR3 is 15 residues long. The V gene end was trimmed by 3 bases and the J gene end by 9 bases; junction bases not matched to a gene: 11. The V gene's germline CDR1 is LNHDA and CDR2 SQIVND (reference sequence). CDR3 nucleotide sequence: TGTGCCAGTAGTATTATAGGGGGCGAGTTTGCTGAGCAGTTCTTC. This codes for CASSIIGGEFAEQFF. Full variable domain (missing parts from reference TRBV19 and TRBJ2-1): DGGITQSPKYLFRKEGQNVTLSCEQNLNHDAMYWYRQDPGQGLRLIYYSQIVNDFQKGDIAEGYSVSREKKESFPLTVTSAQKNPTAFYLCASSIIGGEFAEQFFGPGTRLTVL.

About this clone: No conserved phenylalanine or tryptophan is present at the end of the CDR3, so a read error is the likely explanation. The DNA is left out, because the CDR3 cannot be placed on it with certainty; the CDR3 is given as TCRdb lists it. J is TRBJ1-1 and V is TRBV6-2 or TRBV6-3; the table's D call, TRBD1, was not checked against the DNA. The germline V gene has CDR1 MNHEY and CDR2 SVGEGT. The CDR3 length is 12 residues, termini included. CDR3: CASSMTGGESWL.

V and J are TRBV5-1 and TRBJ1-1; D gene ambiguous. V was cut by 4 bases and J by 1 base, with 14 bases left in between. This CDR3 comprises 15 residues. Germline assignment: CDR1 SGHRS and CDR2 YFSETQ. The CDR3 nucleotides are TGCGCCAGCAGCCCCAATGCAGGAGGGAACACTGAAGCTTTCTTT. Protein: CASSPNAGGNTEAFF.

This sequence joins TRBV6-5 and TRBJ1-2, with a weak D call TRBD1 (5 bases). The CDR3 covers 13 residues. Trimming removed 5 bases at V and 5 bases at J, with 12 bases between. The germline V gene has CDR1 MNHEY and CDR2 SVGAGI. CDR3 region: CASSPGTSYGYTF. DNA of the CDR3: TGTGCCAGCAGTCCGGGGACTAGTTATGGCTACACCTTC.

The chain has TRBV30 and TRBJ2-3; TRBD2 matches at 10 bases. Germline lookup yields CDR1 GTSNPN and CDR2 SVGIG (reference sequence). This CDR3 is 17 amino acids long. V shed 1 base and J 1 base; nucleotides not matched to a gene: 8. The CDR3 DNA reads as TGTGCCTGGAGTGGGGGTCGTCTAGCGGGGGGCACAGATACGCAGTATTTT. It translates to CAWSGGRLAGGTDTQYF.

This clone has a single count. The V and J genes are TRBV6-2 or TRBV6-3 and TRBJ2-7; perhaps TRBD2 as D (5 bases). V was pared by 6 bases and J by 9 bases, with 9 bases between. This CDR3 has 10 residues. Germline assignment: CDR1 MNHEY and CDR2 SVGEGT. In DNA, the CDR3 is TGTGCCAGCAGCCACGGGGTGCAGTACTTC. Translation: CASSHGVQYF.

J is TRBJ1-5 and V is TRBV9; 7 nucleotides agree with TRBD1. Trimming cost V 7 bases and J 5 bases; bases outside gene matches: 9. The germline gives CDR1 SGDLS, CDR2 YYNGEE. This CDR3 is 14 amino acids long. The CDR3 is CASGSGDRYQPQHF. Written as DNA, the CDR3 is TGTGCCAGCGGAAGTGGGGACAGATATCAGCCCCAGCATTTT.

The genes are TRBV5-6 and TRBJ1-1; a weak D match, TRBD1 (6 bases). V lost 3 bases and J 4 bases, leaving 19 bases between the germline ends. Germline V gene sequence: CDR1 SGHDT, CDR2 YYEEEE. The CDR3 spans 16 residues. This chain's CDR3 is CASSYSRSGATTEAFF. The DNA for the CDR3 is TGTGCCAGCAGCTATTCCCGGTCAGGGGCGACCACTGAAGCTTTCTTT.

This clone was found a few times. The V and J genes are TRBV30 and TRBJ1-2, with TRBD1 as a possible D gene (5 bases). The length of the CDR3 is 13 residues. CDR1 and CDR2 (germline): GTSNPN, SVGIG (reference sequence). Trimming removed 0 bases from V and 4 bases from J, with 9 bases in between. CDR3 in amino acids: CAWSVQGIYGYTF. As DNA, the CDR3 is TGTGCCTGGAGTGTGCAGGGCATCTATGGCTACACCTTC.

The chain is built from TRBV3-1 (or the pseudogene TRBV3-2) and TRBJ1-4; 7 positions match TRBD1. V dropped 5 bases and J dropped 4; count of bases not matched to a gene: 4. CDR1 and CDR2 (germline): LGHDT, YNNKEL (reference sequence). The CDR3 extends over 14 amino acids. CDR3 DNA sequence: TGTGCCAGCAGCACTTGGGACAGTAATGAAAAACTGTTTTTT. It encodes CASSTWDSNEKLFF.

The CDR3 DNA follows: TGCAGCGCTAAACGGACAGCCTATGGCTACACCTTC. Translating it yields CSAKRTAYGYTF. This rearrangement joins TRBV29-1 to TRBJ1-2; tentative D call: TRBD1 (6 bases). Per the germline V gene, CDR1 is SQVTM and CDR2 is ANQGSEA. The length of the CDR3 is 12 residues. V was pared by 7 bases and J by 4 bases, with 13 bases between.

V usage is TRBV19 and J usage is TRBJ1-1; D is perhaps TRBD1 (5 bases). This CDR3 is 14 amino acids long. Per germline, CDR1 LNHDA and CDR2 SQIVND (reference sequence). Trimming took 5 bases from V and 0 from J, leaving 10 bases between them. The CDR3, as DNA: TGTGCCAGTAGTTTACAGGCAATGAACACTGAAGCTTTCTTT. This gives the protein CASSLQAMNTEAFF.

This clone occurred once. The rearrangement links TRBV14 to TRBJ2-1; 8 bases align to TRBD2. Germline CDR1 SGHDN, CDR2 FVKESK. V was pared by 4 bases and J by 3 bases, with 8 bases of the junction left unmatched. This CDR3 has 16 amino acids. In nucleotides, the CDR3 is TGTGCCAGCAGCCCCCTACCCAGCGGGGGCTACAATGAGCAGTTCTTC. It encodes CASSPLPSGGYNEQFF.

In DNA, the CDR3 is TGTGCCAGCAGCCAATTCATTGAGCAGTTCTTC. It encodes CASSQFIEQFF. The chain joins TRBV14 to TRBJ2-1; the D is unclear. Trimming left V 2 bases short and J 9 bases short, with 5 bases between. The CDR3 is 11 amino acids. CDR1 and CDR2 from the germline V gene are SGHDN and FVKESK.

The chain is built from TRBV4-1 and TRBJ2-6, with D possibly being TRBD1 (5 bases). This CDR3 spans 18 amino acids. V lost 0 bases, J lost 0 bases, and 12 bases lay in between. Germline lookup yields CDR1 MGHRA and CDR2 YSYEKL. The DNA for the CDR3 is TGCGCCAGCAGCCAAGACCCAGGGCTCCCCTCTGGGGCCAACGTCCTGACTTTC. Translated: CASSQDPGLPSGANVLTF.